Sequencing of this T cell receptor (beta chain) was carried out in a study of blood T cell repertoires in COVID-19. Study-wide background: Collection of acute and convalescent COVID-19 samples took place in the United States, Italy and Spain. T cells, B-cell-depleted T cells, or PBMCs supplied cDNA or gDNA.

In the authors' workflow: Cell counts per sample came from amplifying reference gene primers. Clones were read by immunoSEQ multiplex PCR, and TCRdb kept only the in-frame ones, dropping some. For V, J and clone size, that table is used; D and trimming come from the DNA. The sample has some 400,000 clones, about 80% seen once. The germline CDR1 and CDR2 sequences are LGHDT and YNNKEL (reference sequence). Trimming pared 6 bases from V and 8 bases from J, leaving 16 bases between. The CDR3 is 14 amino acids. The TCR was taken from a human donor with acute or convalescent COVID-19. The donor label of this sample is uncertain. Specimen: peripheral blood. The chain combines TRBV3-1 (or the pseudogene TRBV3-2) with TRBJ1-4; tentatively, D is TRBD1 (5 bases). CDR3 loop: CASSIQGAGEKLFF. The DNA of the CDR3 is TGTGCCAGCAGTATACAAGGGGCGGGAGAAAAACTGTTTTTT.